This TCR beta chain emerged from a study of regulatory T cells in long-lasting Graves disease (dated by TCRdb to the early 2020s). At the level of the whole study: Newly diagnosed Graves' disease patients had taken antithyroid drugs for less than 3 months. This study used TCR sequencing and RNA sequencing of peripheral blood to compare persistent Graves' disease patients against newly diagnosed Graves' disease patients. The study was conducted in China and was registered as a clinical trial. A total of some 35 samples underwent TCR sequencing: around 13 from persistent and around 20 from newly diagnosed Graves' disease patients. The paper as a whole reports these results and caveats: Lower TCR Shannon entropy and fewer highly expanded clones were observed in persistent Graves' disease patients than in newly diagnosed patients, which suggested clonal expansion. The authors noted that the small sample size was a limitation that may lower accuracy. Only peripheral blood was studied, because thyroid tissue, the primary lesion, was inaccessible. Persistent patients shared more public clonotypes among themselves (roughly 2,700) than newly diagnosed patients did (roughly 920). Sequencing and analysis were limited to the TCR beta chain.

Read against the paper, the sample's time point label means: newly diagnosed GD, antithyroid drugs for less than 3 months. For both TCR sequencing and RNA sequencing, RNA was extracted from PBMCs using TRIzol. The diagnosis of Graves' disease followed American Thyroid Association guidelines. Patients were recruited from an endocrinology department in Xi'an, China. Each patient gave around 9 milliliters of peripheral blood, collected in an EDTA anticoagulant tube. Ficoll Paque Plus density gradient separation was used to isolate PBMCs, and no further T cell sorting was performed. An Agilent 2100 Bioanalyzer and agarose gel were used to check RNA quality, and a NanoDrop 2000 was used to measure RNA concentration. As for this clonotype: The specificity of this receptor is unknown. A read error is likely, as this CDR3 ends without the conserved phenylalanine or tryptophan. No DNA is shown, since the ends of the CDR3 on it are uncertain; the CDR3 is the one TCRdb lists.

The library was generated by multiplex PCR. Sequencing took place on an Illumina HiSeq 4000. iRepertoire HTBI primers and Arm-PCR amplification of CDR3 regions were used to construct TCR beta libraries. Gel purification was performed on PCR products prior to sequencing. On the study's bioinformatics: Across samples, approximately 68 TRBV and roughly 13 TRBJ segments were identified and used for gene usage analysis of CDR3 amino acid clonotypes. COPE and FqMerger were used to merge the filtered high-quality paired reads into contigs. BLAST was used to align contigs to IMGT TRBV, TRBD and TRBJ reference genes, and CDR3 was defined according to IMGT. Highly expanded clones were defined as clonotypes with a frequency above 0.1%. Repertoire diversity was measured by Shannon entropy, and V-J evenness by the Gini coefficient. Public clonotypes were defined as clonotypes shared by more than one individual. Using fastp trimming at Q25 and MiXCR clonotype assembly, TCRdb reanalyzed the public sequencing data and kept in-frame beta chains. Rows with one shared CDR3 protein collapse into an entry with the most common genes and DNA. In this record, the V and J calls reflect TCRdb's handling and not the investigators' own analysis. This sample holds 350,000 to 550,000 distinct CDR3 sequences; 16% were observed only once. Roughly 23% of the sample is taken by the ten largest.

These same records also appear under a second study, on T cells in Graves' hyperthyroidism and ophthalmopathy. The second source states: Stable Graves' hyperthyroidism was defined as the absence of progression to ophthalmopathy over 18 months of follow-up. The hyperthyroidism patients were between 18 and 65 years old and newly diagnosed, with a disease duration of less than 2 months. Patients with uncontrolled infections, other autoimmune diseases, pregnancy or lactation were excluded. Clinical symptoms, serum thyroxine and TRAb, thyroid ultrasound, and orbital computed tomography formed the basis for the diagnoses. For the first round of RT-PCR on the TCR CDR3, the HTBI primer set was used together with the Qiagen OneStep RT-PCR kit. Most expanded thyroid clonotypes (frequency above 0.001) were also found in blood, which suggests that blood repertoires may mirror thyroid immune responses. Ophthalmopathy was separated from stable hyperthyroidism by a 13 V-J signature model, with approximately 86% sensitivity and approximately 84% specificity obtained in cross-validation and 80%/75% obtained in testing. In validation, the model predicted progression to ophthalmopathy a median of about 6.8 months before onset, with about 64% sensitivity and 72.22% specificity. A discovery cohort of fewer than 110 patients, about 44 with Graves' ophthalmopathy and about 58 with stable Graves' hyperthyroidism, was used to find distinguishing TCR V-J signatures. Whether ophthalmopathy could be predicted prospectively was tested in an independent validation cohort made up of roughly 20 hyperthyroidism patients plus 17 patients who later progressed to ophthalmopathy. The 100 discovery patients were randomly split 7:3 into training and test sets. Thyroid tissue and blood T-cell repertoires from six Graves' hyperthyroidism patients were also compared in the study. After blood sampling, hyperthyroidism patients were treated with methimazole at a starting dose of 30 mg daily, and ophthalmopathy patients were treated with high-dose intravenous methylprednisolone. Libraries were constructed in a second round of multiplex PCR, after which size selection and purification were performed. The libraries were sequenced on an Illumina HiSeq2000 using paired-end 100 bp reads. SOAPnuke was used to process the raw data, with reads discarded if the reads contained adapters or uncalled bases, had a mean Phred below 15, or lacked an exact constant-primer or identifier match. High-quality paired reads were merged with COPE v1.2.5, and unique nucleotide sequences were defined as clonotypes. Clonotypes were aligned to IMGT TRBV, TRBD and TRBJ reference segments using MiTCR v1.1. The analysis included only V-J combinations with a frequency above 0.0001, which together covered roughly 99% of the repertoires. The TCS score was defined as the ratio of F50 (clonal expansion) to E x V (chaos), calculated using BLOSUM62-based TCRdist between CDR3 peptides within each V-J. Welch's t-statistics and random forest reduced 450 to 600 V-J features to around 14, which were used in a naive Bayes classifier (R e1071). Sample size was not statistically predetermined, and investigators were not blinded to group allocation. The paper reports TCR Vbeta CDR3 sequencing of approximately 140 peripheral blood samples: under 45 ophthalmopathy, some 80 hyperthyroidism and about 17 progressor patients.

This TCR was sampled from a woman under 30 with Graves disease. Donor details come from another sample of the same person, matched by shared clones. This specimen was peripheral blood mononuclear cells (PBMCs), taken at new diagnosis, from a patient treated with antithyroid drugs.

The CDR3 amino acid sequence is: CAWSVASGSDPRHL. Here the chain combines TRBV30 and TRBJ2-7; TRBD2 was called by the table and not checked on the DNA. Ends included, the CDR3 has 14 residues. According to the germline V gene (reference sequence), CDR1 reads GTSNPN and CDR2 reads SVGIG.